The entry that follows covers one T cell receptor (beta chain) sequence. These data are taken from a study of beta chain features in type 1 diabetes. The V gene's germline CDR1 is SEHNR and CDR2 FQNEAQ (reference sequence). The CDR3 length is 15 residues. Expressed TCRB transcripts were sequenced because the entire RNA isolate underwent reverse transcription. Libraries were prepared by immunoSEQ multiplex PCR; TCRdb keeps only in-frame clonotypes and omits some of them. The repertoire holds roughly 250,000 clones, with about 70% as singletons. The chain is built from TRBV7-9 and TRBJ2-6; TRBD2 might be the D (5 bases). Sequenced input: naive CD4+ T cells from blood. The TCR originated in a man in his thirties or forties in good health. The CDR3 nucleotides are TGTGCTTCACAGCGGCCCGAGGTCGGGGCCAACGTCCTGACTTTC. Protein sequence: CASQRPEVGANVLTF. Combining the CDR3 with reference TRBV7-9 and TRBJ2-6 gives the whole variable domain DTGVSQNPRHKITKRGQNVTFRCDPISEHNRLYWYRQTLGQGPEFLTYFQNEAQLEKSRLLSDRFSAERPKGSFSTLEIQRTEQGDSAMYLCASQRPEVGANVLTFGAGSRLTVL.